The 22 T cell receptor beta chains below all came from one sample that was sequenced in a study of cytomegalovirus exposure and HLA in healthy donors. Vbeta (60) and Jbeta (13) primers were used in the PCR. Assay used: immunoSEQ multiplex PCR; TCRdb lists only in-frame clones, some missing. Of 150,000 to 200,000 clones detected, over 70% appear once; the ten largest clones hold approximately 1.3%. What was sequenced was PBMCs. All receptors come from a man in his fifties or sixties in good health and CMV-seropositive.

This chain joins TRBV29-1 and TRBJ2-1; 7 bases are a match to TRBD2. In germline, CDR1 is SQVTM, CDR2 ANQGSEA. Trimming at V came to 6 bases and at J to 6 bases, leaving 11 bases not matched to a gene. CDR3 length: 14 residues. In nucleotides, the CDR3 is TGCAGCGTCACACCGAGCGGGGCGGTCAATGAGCAGTTCTTC. Its protein is CSVTPSGAVNEQFF.

The V gene is TRBV14, the J gene TRBJ2-3, with D perhaps TRBD1 (6 bases). Deletions cut 4 bases from V and 2 bases from J, with 7 bases between. The CDR3 sequence is 13 residues long. Germline CDR1 is SGHDN and CDR2 is FVKESK. CDR3 sequence reads: CASSPGHTDTQYF. For the CDR3, the DNA is TGTGCCAGCAGCCCGGGACACACAGATACGCAGTATTTT.

The rearrangement joins TRBV14 to TRBJ2-7; D perhaps matches TRBD1 (6 bases). V was cut by 10 bases and J by 7 bases, with 23 bases left in between. Germline values: CDR1 SGHDN, CDR2 FVKESK. The CDR3 has 14 residues. In DNA form, the CDR3 reads TGTGCCACCTCTGGGCAGGGGACCTTTCGGGAGCAGTACTTC. Translating it yields CATSGQGTFREQYF.

By proportion, this clone is medium-sized. The rearrangement links TRBV29-1 to TRBJ2-2, with 8 bases identical to TRBD2. The CDR3 is 15 residues long. V shed 4 bases, J shed 6 bases, and the junction held 10 bases outside the gene matches. Per the germline V gene, CDR1 is SQVTM and CDR2 is ANQGSEA. The DNA for the CDR3 is TGCAGCGTTGGCTGGATAGCGGGACTCTCCGGGGAGCTGTTTTTT. Its protein is CSVGWIAGLSGELFF.

This chain joins TRBV9 and TRBJ2-1, with D tentatively TRBD1 (5 bases). This CDR3 is 17 amino acids long. CDR1 and CDR2 from the germline V gene are SGDLS and YYNGEE. The V and J ends lost 0 bases and 1 base respectively, with 14 bases between them. CDR3 region: CASSVEGLLRSYNEQFF. Written as DNA, the CDR3 is TGTGCCAGCAGCGTAGAGGGGCTTCTGAGGTCCTACAATGAGCAGTTCTTC.

This chain's CDR3 is CASTRTGGSSYNEQFF. The CDR3 DNA reads as TGTGCCAGCACCCGAACAGGGGGGAGCTCCTACAATGAGCAGTTCTTC. V gene TRBV9 combines with J gene TRBJ2-1; TRBD1 agrees at 8 bases. CDR3 size: 16 residues. Germline CDR1 SGDLS, CDR2 YYNGEE. V lost 6 bases, J lost 0 bases, and 8 bases stayed unmatched.

The chain has TRBV9 and TRBJ2-5; the D gene is possibly TRBD2 (6 bases). Trimming stripped 0 bases from V and 11 bases from J, with 23 bases between. This CDR3 region has 16 residues. The germline V gene has CDR1 SGDLS and CDR2 YYNGEE. The CDR3 here is CASSVEGSGGALEQYF. The CDR3 bases are TGTGCCAGCAGCGTAGAAGGTAGCGGAGGGGCCCTGGAGCAGTACTTC.

The V and J genes are TRBV4-2 and TRBJ2-3; 7 bases map to TRBD2. Germline V gene sequence: CDR1 LGHNA, CDR2 YNFKEQ. This CDR3 comprises 17 residues. V shed 4 bases, J shed 2 bases, and the junction held 12 bases outside the gene matches. CDR3 sequence: CASSPKRGRANTDTQYF. In DNA form, the CDR3 reads TGTGCCAGCAGCCCCAAGAGAGGGAGGGCCAACACAGATACGCAGTATTTT.

The chain joins TRBV7-6 to TRBJ1-6; maybe TRBD1 (6 bases). The germline gives CDR1 SGHVS, CDR2 FNYEAQ. CDR3 length: 16 residues. Trimming shortened V by 1 base and J by 7 bases, and 14 bases separated the two germline ends. The CDR3 reads CASSLGLRGTNSPLHF. DNA of the CDR3: TGTGCCAGCAGCTTAGGTTTAAGGGGGACGAATTCACCCCTCCACTTT.

This chain joins TRBV6-5 and TRBJ1-1, with D unresolved. From germline, CDR1 is MNHEY and CDR2 SVGAGI. CDR3 size: 15 residues. Between the trimmed V and J ends, which lost 6 bases and 1 base, there was a span of 15 bases. Here the CDR3 DNA reads TGTGCCAGCAGCAAACCTAGCGGCCAGAACACTGAAGCTTTCTTT. Encoded protein: CASSKPSGQNTEAFF.

This chain joins TRBV6-4 and TRBJ2-3, with a tentative D call TRBD2 (6 bases). The germline gives CDR1 MRHNA, CDR2 SNTAGT. The V and J ends lost 5 bases and 5 bases respectively, with 14 bases between them. The CDR3 covers 14 residues. CDR3 DNA: TGTGCCAGCAGTCGCGAGGGCGGGAAAGATACGCAGTATTTT. This sequence encodes CASSREGGKDTQYF.

The chain is built from TRBV28 and TRBJ2-1, with 8 bases lining up with TRBD1. With 5 bases clipped from V and 9 bases from J, the junction kept 9 bases outside the gene matches. The CDR3 spans 14 residues. CDR1 is MDHEN, CDR2 SYDVKM, per germline. CDR3 amino acids: CASSLETGVAEQFF. In DNA form, the CDR3 reads TGTGCCAGCAGTCTGGAGACAGGGGTGGCTGAGCAGTTCTTC.

By proportion, this clone is medium-sized. The chain carries TRBV6-5 and TRBJ2-1, with TRBD2 matching 9 bases. Germline lookup yields CDR1 MNHEY and CDR2 SVGAGI. The CDR3 is made up of 14 amino acids. J was trimmed by 13 bases and V by 7 bases; bases with no gene match: 14. The CDR3, as DNA: TGTGCCAGCAACCCCGGGGTGGCGGGGGGGGATCAGTTCTTC. This sequence encodes CASNPGVAGGDQFF.

As DNA, the CDR3 is TGCGCCAGCAGCCAACCGACAGGGGGCAGGGCTGAAGCTTTCTTT. Translation gives CASSQPTGGRAEAFF. V usage is TRBV4-1 and J usage is TRBJ1-1, with 10 bases matching TRBD1. Germline V CDR1 and CDR2: MGHRA, YSYEKL. The V segment lost 2 bases and the J segment 6 bases; nucleotides outside the gene matches: 6. The CDR3 loop spans 15 amino acids.

The rearrangement joins TRBV25-1 to TRBJ1-2; possibly TRBD1 for D (6 bases). V was clipped by 3 bases and J by 3 bases, with 14 bases between them. The germline CDR1 and CDR2 sequences are MGHDK and SYGVNS. The CDR3 length is 15 residues. CDR3 coding DNA: TGTGCCAGCAGTGATTCTCTTACAGGGCACTATGGCTACACCTTC. This sequence encodes CASSDSLTGHYGYTF.

This chain connects TRBV28 to TRBJ1-2; 8 bases are a match to TRBD1. CDR3 length: 13 residues. CDR1 is MDHEN and CDR2 is SYDVKM in the germline V gene. V lost 6 bases and J lost 6; bases outside the gene matches: 6. The CDR3 loop reads CASRPGGVDGYTF. DNA of the CDR3: TGTGCCAGCAGACCAGGGGGCGTAGATGGCTACACCTTC.

CDR3 sequence (DNA): TGTGCCAGCGGCGAGCCGGGGACAGGGAAACAGCCCCAGCATTTT. This codes for CASGEPGTGKQPQHF. V and J are TRBV5-8 and TRBJ1-5; TRBD1 matches at 9 bases. The CDR3 spans 15 residues. CDR1 and CDR2 (germline): SGHTS, YDEGEE. Trimming removed 7 bases from V and 7 bases from J; junction bases left unmatched: 12.

This clone was seen more than once but under ten times. V is TRBV30 and J is TRBJ1-4; no clear D gene. Between the trimmed V and J ends, which lost 0 bases and 7 bases, there was a span of 9 bases. Per the germline V gene, CDR1 is GTSNPN and CDR2 is SVGIG (reference sequence). The CDR3 extends over 13 amino acids. The CDR3 loop is CAWSVAGGEKLFF. The CDR3, as DNA: TGTGCCTGGAGTGTGGCGGGTGGTGAAAAACTGTTTTTT.

The rearrangement links TRBV9 to TRBJ2-3, with a weak D call TRBD1 (6 bases). The CDR3 totals 14 residues. V was shortened by 3 bases and J by 0 bases, with 8 bases between the two germline ends. CDR1 and CDR2 from the germline V gene are SGDLS and YYNGEE. The CDR3 sequence is CASSGDKSTDTQYF. CDR3 in DNA: TGTGCCAGCAGCGGGGACAAGAGCACAGATACGCAGTATTTT.

This rearrangement joins TRBV6-5 to TRBJ1-1; D perhaps matches TRBD1 (6 bases). CDR1 MNHEY and CDR2 SVGAGI come from the germline V gene. Trimming shortened V by 3 bases and J by 1 base, and 12 bases separated the two germline ends. The CDR3 length is 15 residues. CDR3 protein: CASSYRVGGNTEAFF. The CDR3 coding sequence is TGTGCCAGCAGTTATCGGGTAGGGGGGAACACTGAAGCTTTCTTT.

The V and J genes are TRBV28 and TRBJ2-5, with 11 nucleotides matching TRBD1. Germline lookup yields CDR1 MDHEN and CDR2 SYDVKM. The CDR3 length is 14 residues. V lost 2 bases, J lost 7 bases, and 3 bases stayed unmatched. The chain's CDR3 is CASSLGTGGGTQYF. For the CDR3, the DNA is TGTGCCAGCAGTTTAGGGACAGGGGGTGGGACCCAGTACTTC.

This clone was observed a few times. The chain recombines TRBV4-1 with TRBJ2-7; D unresolved. This CDR3 has 15 residues. The germline CDR1 and CDR2 sequences are MGHRA and YSYEKL. The ends were cut back, 5 bases at V and 2 bases at J, with 16 bases in the middle. As DNA, the CDR3 is TGCGCCAGCAGCGACTTTGGGTCCGGTACCTACGAGCAGTACTTC. This gives the protein CASSDFGSGTYEQYF.